The text below deals with one TCR beta chain. Assay used: immunoSEQ multiplex PCR; TCRdb lists only in-frame clones, some missing. The sample consists of 25,000 to 30,000 clones, roughly three quarters of them appearing once. The sample belongs to a study of radiotherapy plus CTLA-4 blockade in lung cancer. The wider study: Of the patients, 18% showed objective responses and roughly 30% attained disease control.

This CDR3 is built from 14 residues. In germline, CDR1 is MNHEY, CDR2 SMNVEV (reference sequence). V was shortened by 2 bases and J by 8 bases, with 13 bases between the two germline ends. The study treated chemo-refractory metastatic non-small-cell lung cancer patients with focal radiation plus ipilimumab CTLA-4 blockade. The chain combines TRBV27 with TRBJ2-4, with D maybe TRBD2 (5 bases). The sample here was peripheral blood, taken from a patient treated with radiotherapy plus ipilimumab. This clonotype was sampled from a human donor with non-small cell lung cancer that progressed on radiotherapy plus ipilimumab. The CDR3 here is CASSLRGYRDIQYF. CDR3 DNA sequence: TGTGCCAGCAGTTTACGGGGATATAGGGACATTCAGTACTTC.